This T cell receptor (beta chain) was found in a study of T cells in Graves' hyperthyroidism and ophthalmopathy. Study overall: Peripheral blood collection took place at initial diagnosis, before any treatment. Broader study findings: Expanded thyroid clonotypes (above 0.001) were mostly also found in blood.

To note about this clonotype: What it binds is unknown.

Amplification targeted TCR beta CDR3 regions from RNA transcripts. RT-PCR in the first round (using the HTBI primer set) targeted the TCR CDR3. TCRdb processed the multiplex PCR reads anew with MiXCR; each CDR3 protein has one entry. Of around 620,000 distinct CDR3 sequences in the sample, 13% to 15% are singletons; the top ten hold roughly 7.1%. Trimming pared 4 bases from V and 4 bases from J, leaving 14 bases between. CDR3 length: 14 residues. Looked up from germline, CDR1 is SGDLS and CDR2 is YYNGEE. The rearrangement links TRBV9 to TRBJ1-1, with D possibly being TRBD1 (6 bases). The receptor's source is a woman between 18 and 29 years old with Graves' ophthalmopathy. The specimen was blood. Written as DNA, the CDR3 is TGTGCCAGCAGCTCGCAGACAGGAGGCACTGAAGCTTTCTTT. This gives the protein CASSSQTGGTEAFF.